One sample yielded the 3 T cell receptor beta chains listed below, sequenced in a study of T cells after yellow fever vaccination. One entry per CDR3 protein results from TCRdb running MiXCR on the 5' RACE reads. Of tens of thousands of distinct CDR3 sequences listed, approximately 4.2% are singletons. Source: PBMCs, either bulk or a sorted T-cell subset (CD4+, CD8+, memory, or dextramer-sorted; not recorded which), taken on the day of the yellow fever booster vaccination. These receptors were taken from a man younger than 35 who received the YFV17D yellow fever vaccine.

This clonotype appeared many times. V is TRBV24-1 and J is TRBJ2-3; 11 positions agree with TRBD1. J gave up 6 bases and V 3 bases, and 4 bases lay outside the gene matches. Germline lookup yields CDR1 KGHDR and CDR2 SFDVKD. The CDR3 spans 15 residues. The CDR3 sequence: CATSDGGQGVDTQYF. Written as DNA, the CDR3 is TGTGCCACCAGTGATGGGGGACAGGGGGTGGATACGCAGTATTTT.

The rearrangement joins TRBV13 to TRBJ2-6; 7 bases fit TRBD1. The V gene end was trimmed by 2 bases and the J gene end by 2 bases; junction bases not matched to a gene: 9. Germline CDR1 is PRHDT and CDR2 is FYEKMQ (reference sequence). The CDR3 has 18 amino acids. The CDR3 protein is CASSLNRGLTPGANVLTF. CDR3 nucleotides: TGTGCCAGCAGCTTAAACAGGGGTTTAACCCCTGGGGCCAACGTCCTGACTTTC. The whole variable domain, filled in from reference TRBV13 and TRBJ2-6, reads AAGVIQSPRHLIKEKRETATLKCYPIPRHDTVYWYQQGPGQDPQFLISFYEKMQSDKGSIPDRFSAQQFSDYHSELNMSSLELGDSALYFCASSLNRGLTPGANVLTFGAGSRLTVL.

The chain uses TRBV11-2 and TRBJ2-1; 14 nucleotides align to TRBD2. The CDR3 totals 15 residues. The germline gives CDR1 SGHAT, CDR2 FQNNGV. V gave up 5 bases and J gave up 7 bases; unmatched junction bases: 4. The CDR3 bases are TGTGCCAGCAGCCCCTGGACTAGCGGGGGGAATGAGCAGTTCTTC. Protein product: CASSPWTSGGNEQFF.